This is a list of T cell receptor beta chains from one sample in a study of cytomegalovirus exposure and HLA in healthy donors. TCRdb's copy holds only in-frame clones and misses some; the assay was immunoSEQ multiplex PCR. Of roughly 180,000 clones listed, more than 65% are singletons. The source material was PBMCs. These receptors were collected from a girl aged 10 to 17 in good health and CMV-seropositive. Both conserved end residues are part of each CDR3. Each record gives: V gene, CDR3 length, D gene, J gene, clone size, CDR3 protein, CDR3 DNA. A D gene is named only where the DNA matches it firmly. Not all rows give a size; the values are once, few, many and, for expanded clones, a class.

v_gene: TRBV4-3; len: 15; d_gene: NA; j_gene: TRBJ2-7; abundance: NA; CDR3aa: CASSQAPAGIYEQYF; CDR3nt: TGCGCCAGCAGCCAAGCGCCCGCGGGGATCTACGAGCAGTACTTC
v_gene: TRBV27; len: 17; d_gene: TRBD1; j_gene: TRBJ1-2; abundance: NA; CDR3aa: CASSPEAALGQVYGYTF; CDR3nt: TGTGCCAGCAGTCCAGAGGCGGCCCTAGGACAGGTCTATGGCTACACCTTC
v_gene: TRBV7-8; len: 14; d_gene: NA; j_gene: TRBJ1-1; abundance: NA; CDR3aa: CASSPTNQGTEAFF; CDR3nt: TGTGCCAGCAGCCCCACAAACCAGGGCACTGAAGCTTTCTTT
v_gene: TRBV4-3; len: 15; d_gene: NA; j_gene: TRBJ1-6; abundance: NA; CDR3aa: CASSQDRGNNSPLHF; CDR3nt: TGCGCCAGCAGCCAAGATCGGGGGAATAATTCACCCCTCCACTTT
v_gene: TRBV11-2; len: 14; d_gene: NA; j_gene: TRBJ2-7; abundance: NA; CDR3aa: CASSLAAGPYEQYF; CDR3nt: TGTGCCAGCAGCTTAGCGGCGGGACCCTACGAGCAGTACTTC
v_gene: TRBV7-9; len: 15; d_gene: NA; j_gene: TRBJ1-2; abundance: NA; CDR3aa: CASSLGAAQVYGYTF; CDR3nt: TGTGCCAGCAGCTTAGGGGCCGCGCAGGTCTATGGCTACACCTTC
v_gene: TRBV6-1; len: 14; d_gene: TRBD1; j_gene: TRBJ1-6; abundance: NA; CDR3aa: CASSDDKTRGPLHF; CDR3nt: TGTGCCAGCAGTGACGACAAAACCAGGGGGCCCCTCCACTTT
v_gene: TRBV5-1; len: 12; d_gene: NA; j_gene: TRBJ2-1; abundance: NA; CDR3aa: CASSLASNEQFF; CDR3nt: TGCGCCAGCAGCTTGGCCTCCAATGAGCAGTTCTTC
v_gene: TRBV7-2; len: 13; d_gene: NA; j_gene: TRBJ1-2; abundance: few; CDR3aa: CASSRDTLYGYTF; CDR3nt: TGTGCCAGCAGCCGAGACACCCTCTATGGCTACACCTTC
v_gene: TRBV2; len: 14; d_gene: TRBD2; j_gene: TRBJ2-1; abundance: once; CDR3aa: CANRTSGGAYEQFF; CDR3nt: TGTGCCAACCGGACTAGCGGGGGGGCTTATGAGCAGTTCTTC